One and the same sample provided the 16 T cell receptor beta chains below, sequenced in a study of shared clonotypes between healthy human individuals. Assay used: immunoSEQ multiplex PCR; TCRdb lists only in-frame clones, some missing. Here the sample spans about 660,000 clones, less than 85% being singletons. Input material: memory CD4+ T cells sorted from blood. Stated subset: CD45RA-negative fraction. These receptors were taken from a woman in her 30s in good health.

The chain recombines TRBV6-6 with TRBJ1-2; TRBD1 might be the D (5 bases). The germline V gene has CDR1 MNHNY and CDR2 SVGAGI (reference sequence). The CDR3 runs to 15 residues. Between the trimmed V and J ends, which lost 2 bases and 3 bases, there was a span of 13 bases. The CDR3 DNA reads as TGTGCCAGCAGTTACGGGGGGACGAATCACTATGGCTACACCTTC. Protein product: CASSYGGTNHYGYTF.

This clone appeared many times. This chain connects TRBV5-4 to TRBJ1-2; D may be TRBD1 (6 bases). Between the trimmed V and J ends, which lost 9 bases and 7 bases, there was a span of 16 bases. This CDR3 comprises 12 residues. CDR1 SGHNT and CDR2 YYREEE come from the germline V gene (reference sequence). Written as DNA, the CDR3 is TGTGCCACCCGAAAGGGGGGATTTGGCTACACCTTC. It is translated as CATRKGGFGYTF.

This chain connects TRBV5-1 to TRBJ2-5; D unresolved. The length of the CDR3 is 15 residues. V was clipped by 0 bases and J by 5 bases, with 14 bases between them. CDR1 is SGHRS, CDR2 YFSETQ, per germline. The CDR3 DNA reads as TGCGCCAGCAGCTTGGGTCCTGTCGGTAAGGAGACCCAGTACTTC. It encodes CASSLGPVGKETQYF.

The chain combines TRBV11-3 with TRBJ1-4; no reliable D call. The CDR3 consists of 16 residues. CDR1 is SGHNT, CDR2 YENEEA, per germline. V gave up 5 bases and J gave up 7 bases, with 20 bases separating them. CDR3 DNA: TGTGCCAGCAGCCTACCTTTCTCTTCGTCAACTGAAAAACTGTTTTTT. Encoded protein: CASSLPFSSSTEKLFF.

V is TRBV25-1 and J is TRBJ1-5; D possibly corresponds to TRBD1 (6 bases). Trimming took off 1 base at V and 4 bases at J, with 14 bases between the two ends. CDR1 is MGHDK, CDR2 SYGVNS, per germline. The CDR3 has 16 amino acids. The DNA for the CDR3 is TGTGCCAGCAGTGAATCATCGGGGGCCGAGAATCAGCCCCAGCATTTT. Its translation is CASSESSGAENQPQHF.

This clone has a handful of counts. This same CDR3 is encoded by further DNA sequences in the sample. V and J are TRBV18 and TRBJ2-5; 8 bases fit TRBD1. Germline CDR1 and CDR2: KGHSH and LQKENI. The CDR3 runs to 13 residues. V dropped 3 bases and J dropped 4; count of bases not matched to a gene: 1. The CDR3 DNA reads as TGTGCCAGCTCACCCAGGGGGCGAGAGACCCAGTACTTC. The encoded protein is CASSPRGRETQYF.

This clone came up a few times. This chain uses TRBV5-1 with TRBJ2-7, with D possibly being TRBD1 or TRBD2 (5 bases each). Trimming left V 6 bases short and J 2 bases short, with 12 bases between. From germline, CDR1 is SGHRS and CDR2 YFSETQ. The CDR3 runs 13 residues. The CDR3 sequence is CASKRDGAYEQYF. The CDR3 DNA follows: TGCGCCAGCAAACGGGACGGAGCCTACGAGCAGTACTTC. Full variable domain (missing parts from reference TRBV5-1 and TRBJ2-7): KAGVTQTPRYLIKTRGQQVTLSCSPISGHRSVSWYQQTPGQGLQFLFEYFSETQRNKGNFPGRFSGRQFSNSRSEMNVSTLELGDSALYLCASKRDGAYEQYFGPGTRLTVT.

This clone was observed a handful of times. Given a much more abundant clone one base away, this may be a read error. V and J are TRBV7-8 and TRBJ2-7; no clear D gene. The ends were cut back, 5 bases at V and 2 bases at J, with 4 bases in the middle. The CDR3 loop spans 11 amino acids. The germline V gene has CDR1 SGHVS and CDR2 FQNEAQ. CDR3 region: CASSLTYEQYF. CDR3 nucleotides: TGTGCCAGCAGCCTAACCTACGAGCAGTACTTC.

This rearrangement joins TRBV28 to TRBJ2-7; 7 positions match TRBD2. The CDR3 has 14 residues. The junction had 10 bases not matched to a gene; V was cut back by 6 bases and J by 5 bases. Per the germline V gene, CDR1 is MDHEN and CDR2 is SYDVKM. In nucleotides, the CDR3 is TGTGCCAGCAGGTCAAGCGGGAACAGGAACGAGCAGTACTTC. This codes for CASRSSGNRNEQYF.

The chain couples TRBV28 to TRBJ2-7; 8 nucleotides agree with TRBD2. This CDR3 spans 15 amino acids. CDR1 MDHEN and CDR2 SYDVKM come from the germline V gene. Trimming cost V 5 bases and J 4 bases; bases outside gene matches: 10. The CDR3 region is CASSTGTRTTYEQYF. Written as DNA, the CDR3 is TGTGCCAGCAGTACCGGGACTAGGACGACTTACGAGCAGTACTTC.

The chain links TRBV6-5 to TRBJ2-6; D is ambiguous. Germline V gives CDR1 MNHEY, CDR2 SVGAGI. The V end lost 6 bases, the J end lost 0 bases, and 6 bases lay between the germline ends. The CDR3 spans 14 residues. CDR3 DNA sequence: TGTGCCAGCAGACGAATCTCTGGGGCCAACGTCCTGACTTTC. Translation gives CASRRISGANVLTF.

This clone was seen a handful of times. V and J are TRBV11-2 and TRBJ2-3, with 10 positions matching TRBD1. CDR3 length: 15 residues. Germline V CDR1 and CDR2: SGHAT, FQNNGV. Losses at the gene ends were 8 bases for V and 7 bases for J; bases not matched to a gene: 12. The CDR3 DNA is TGTGCCAGCGCCGAGACCGGGACAGGGGAGAATACGCAGTATTTT. This translates into CASAETGTGENTQYF.

The chain links TRBV5-4 to TRBJ2-5; 12 bases fit TRBD2. This CDR3 is 17 amino acids long. J gave up 1 base and V 5 bases, and 9 bases lay outside the gene matches. In germline, CDR1 is SGHNT, CDR2 YYREEE (reference sequence). The CDR3, as DNA: TGTGCCAGCAGTCGAGGAACTAGCGGGAGGACCCAAGAGACCCAGTACTTC. Translated, it gives CASSRGTSGRTQETQYF.

This chain joins TRBV28 and TRBJ2-7; D unresolved. The V end was cut by 7 bases, the J end by 2 bases, with 12 bases between. Germline CDR1 is MDHEN and CDR2 is SYDVKM. CDR3 size: 13 residues. CDR3 sequence reads: CASISEQTYEQYF. The CDR3 nucleotides read TGTGCCAGCATCTCAGAGCAAACCTACGAGCAGTACTTC.

V gene TRBV5-1 combines with J gene TRBJ2-4; weak D call: TRBD1 (6 bases). V was cut by 4 bases and J by 3 bases, with 14 bases left in between. The germline V gene has CDR1 SGHRS and CDR2 YFSETQ. CDR3 length: 15 residues. This chain's CDR3 is CASSPTGQDKNIQYF. CDR3 in DNA: TGCGCCAGCAGCCCGACAGGACAAGACAAAAACATTCAGTACTTC.

The rearrangement joins TRBV6-5 to TRBJ1-1; 8 bases match TRBD1. CDR1 is MNHEY, CDR2 SVGAGI, per germline. J was trimmed by 1 base and V by 6 bases; bases with no gene match: 4. There are 14 residues in the CDR3. The CDR3 region has the DNA TGTGCCAGCAGCCGACAGGGGCCGAACACTGAAGCTTTCTTT. Residues: CASSRQGPNTEAFF.